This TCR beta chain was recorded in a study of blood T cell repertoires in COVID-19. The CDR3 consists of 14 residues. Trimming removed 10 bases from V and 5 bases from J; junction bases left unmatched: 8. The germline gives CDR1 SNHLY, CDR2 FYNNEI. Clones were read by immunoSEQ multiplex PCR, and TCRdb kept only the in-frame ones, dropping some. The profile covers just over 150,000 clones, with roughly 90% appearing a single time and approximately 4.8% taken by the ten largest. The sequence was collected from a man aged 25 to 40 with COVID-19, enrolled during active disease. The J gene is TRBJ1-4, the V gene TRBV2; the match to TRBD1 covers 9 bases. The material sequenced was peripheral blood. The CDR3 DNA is TGTGCCATCGCCGAGGACAGGGGAAATGAAAAACTGTTTTTT. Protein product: CAIAEDRGNEKLFF.